Listed below are T cell receptor beta chains from one sample, sequenced in a study of shared clonotypes between healthy human individuals. The assay was immunoSEQ multiplex PCR, and TCRdb's table has in-frame clones only and misses some. The table includes around 1.4 million clones, approximately 98.5% detected once. The sample was naive CD4+ T cells sorted from blood. These receptors were taken from a man aged 25-40 years in good health. Each CDR3 is given with its conserved first and last residue. A D gene is named only where the DNA matches it firmly. The listing skips clone size in some rows; elsewhere it reads once, few, many or a size class.

CDR3 DNA: TGTGCCAGCAGCTTGTCCGGGAGCTCCTACAATGAGCAGTTCTTC
CDR3 protein: CASSLSGSSYNEQFF
V gene: TRBV7-6
J gene: TRBJ2-1
D gene: -
clone size: once

CDR3 DNA: TGTGCCAGCAGCTTATTGGAGGGGTTCAAAAACATTCAGTACTTC
CDR3 protein: CASSLLEGFKNIQYF
V gene: TRBV7-2
J gene: TRBJ2-4
D gene: -
clone size: once

CDR3 DNA: TGTGCCAGCTCACCACCTCTTAGCAATGAGCAGTTCTTC
CDR3 protein: CASSPPLSNEQFF
V gene: TRBV18
J gene: TRBJ2-1
D gene: -
clone size: -

CDR3 DNA: TGTGCCAGCAGCTTATCCTCCGGGGCCGAAGAGACCCAGTACTTC
CDR3 protein: CASSLSSGAEETQYF
V gene: TRBV7-3
J gene: TRBJ2-5
D gene: -
clone size: -

CDR3 DNA: TGTGCCAGCAGCCAGAGGGGAGGGCTGTATCAGCCCCAGCATTTT
CDR3 protein: CASSQRGGLYQPQHF
V gene: TRBV2
J gene: TRBJ1-5
D gene: -
clone size: -

CDR3 DNA: TGTGCCAGCAGTGACGGACGGGAACTGTTTTTT
CDR3 protein: CASSDGRELFF
V gene: TRBV6-4
J gene: TRBJ1-4
D gene: -
clone size: -

CDR3 DNA: TGCGCCAGCAGCTTGGAGCGCGTAACCGGGGAGCTGTTTTTT
CDR3 protein: CASSLERVTGELFF
V gene: TRBV5-1
J gene: TRBJ2-2
D gene: -
clone size: -

CDR3 DNA: TGTGCCAGCAGCTCCCCCACCCGGGACAGGGGGTTAAGCTCCTACGAGCAGTACTTC
CDR3 protein: CASSSPTRDRGLSSYEQYF
V gene: TRBV11-2
J gene: TRBJ2-7
D gene: TRBD1
clone size: once

CDR3 DNA: TGCAGCGTGGCCGGGACAAGCTCTAGCGGGCCGAACACCGGGGAGCTGTTTTTT
CDR3 protein: CSVAGTSSSGPNTGELFF
V gene: TRBV29-1
J gene: TRBJ2-2
D gene: TRBD2
clone size: -

CDR3 DNA: TGTGCCAGCAGCTTACGGGCGGGGTACAATGAGCAGTTCTTC
CDR3 protein: CASSLRAGYNEQFF
V gene: TRBV7-2
J gene: TRBJ2-1
D gene: -
clone size: -

CDR3 DNA: TGTGCCAGCAGACAGACAGGACCCCCCTACGAGCAGTACTTC
CDR3 protein: CASRQTGPPYEQYF
V gene: TRBV6-5
J gene: TRBJ2-7
D gene: -
clone size: -

CDR3 DNA: TGCGCCAGCAGCTTGGTTGGACTAGTTACAGATACGCAGTATTTT
CDR3 protein: CASSLVGLVTDTQYF
V gene: TRBV5-1
J gene: TRBJ2-3
D gene: TRBD2
clone size: -

CDR3 DNA: TGTGCCAGCAGCCCACGACACGCTTCTACCAGTTATGGCTACACCTTC
CDR3 protein: CASSPRHASTSYGYTF
V gene: TRBV5-8
J gene: TRBJ1-2
D gene: -
clone size: -

CDR3 DNA: TGTGCCAGCGGCCCGGGGGGGAGGGCCTACAATGAGCAGTTCTTC
CDR3 protein: CASGPGGRAYNEQFF
V gene: TRBV7-2
J gene: TRBJ2-1
D gene: TRBD2
clone size: -